This is a list of T cell receptor beta chains from one sample in a study of cytomegalovirus exposure and HLA in healthy donors. Measured with immunoSEQ multiplex PCR; TCRdb has only the in-frame clones, and not every one. The sample consists of fewer than 250,000 clones, about 80% of them appearing once. The sequenced sample consisted of PBMCs. The origin of the receptors is a man aged 35 to 55 in good health and CMV-seronegative. The CDR3 runs from the conserved cysteine through the conserved F or W. The order of the fields is CDR3 DNA, CDR3 protein, D gene, J gene, V gene, clone size. D genes are given only for firm matches. Rows may omit the clone size; those that give it use once, few, many or a size class.

TGTGCCAGTAGTGACAGGGAGGCCAAAAACATTCAGTACTTC | CASSDREAKNIQYF | TRBD1 | TRBJ2-4 | TRBV19 | .
TGTGCCAGCAGCCAAGTGGTGGGACTGGATGTGAAGGGGCAGTTCTTC | CASSQVVGLDVKGQFF | . | TRBJ2-1 | TRBV4-2 | .
TGTGCCAGCAGCTTTGGAGGGCGAGGAAACACCATATATTTT | CASSFGGRGNTIYF | . | TRBJ1-3 | TRBV7-9 | .
TGTGCCAGCAGCCAAACAGACTACGAGCAGTACTTC | CASSQTDYEQYF | . | TRBJ2-7 | TRBV7-9 | few
TGCGCCAGCAGCCAAGCCCGGGGGAACACTGAAGCTTTCTTT | CASSQARGNTEAFF | . | TRBJ1-1 | TRBV4-1 | few
TGCAGCGTTGAACCCGGGGAGCCAGGACTCACAGATACGCAGTATTTT | CSVEPGEPGLTDTQYF | . | TRBJ2-3 | TRBV29-1 | .
TGTGCCTCCCAAAGGGGCAGCCAAAACACTGAAGCTTTCTTT | CASQRGSQNTEAFF | . | TRBJ1-1 | TRBV2 | .
TGTGCCAGCAGCGTAGAGCCTGGGCTAGCGGATTACAATGAGCAGTTCTTC | CASSVEPGLADYNEQFF | TRBD2 | TRBJ2-1 | TRBV9 | .
TGCGCCAGCAGCCAAGATCTGCGGCGCGACCGGAATGAGCAGTTCTTC | CASSQDLRRDRNEQFF | . | TRBJ2-1 | TRBV4-1 | .
TGTGCCAGCAGCCAAGGGAGTAGCGTAGGTGAGACCCAGTACTTC | CASSQGSSVGETQYF | . | TRBJ2-5 | TRBV9 | .